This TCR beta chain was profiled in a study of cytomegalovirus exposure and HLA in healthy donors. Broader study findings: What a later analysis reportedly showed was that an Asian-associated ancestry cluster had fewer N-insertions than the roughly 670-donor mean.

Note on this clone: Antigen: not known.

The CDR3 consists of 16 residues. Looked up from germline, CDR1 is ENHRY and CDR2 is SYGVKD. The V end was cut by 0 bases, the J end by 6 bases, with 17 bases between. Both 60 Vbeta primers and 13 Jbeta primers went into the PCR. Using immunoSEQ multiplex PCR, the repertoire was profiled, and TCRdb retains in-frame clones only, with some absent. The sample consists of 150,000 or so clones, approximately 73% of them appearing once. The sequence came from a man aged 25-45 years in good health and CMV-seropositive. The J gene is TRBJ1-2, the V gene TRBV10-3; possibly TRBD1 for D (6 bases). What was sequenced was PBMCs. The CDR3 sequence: CAISESGGGSLHGYTF. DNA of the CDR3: TGTGCCATCAGTGAGTCGGGTGGGGGCTCCCTCCATGGCTACACCTTC.